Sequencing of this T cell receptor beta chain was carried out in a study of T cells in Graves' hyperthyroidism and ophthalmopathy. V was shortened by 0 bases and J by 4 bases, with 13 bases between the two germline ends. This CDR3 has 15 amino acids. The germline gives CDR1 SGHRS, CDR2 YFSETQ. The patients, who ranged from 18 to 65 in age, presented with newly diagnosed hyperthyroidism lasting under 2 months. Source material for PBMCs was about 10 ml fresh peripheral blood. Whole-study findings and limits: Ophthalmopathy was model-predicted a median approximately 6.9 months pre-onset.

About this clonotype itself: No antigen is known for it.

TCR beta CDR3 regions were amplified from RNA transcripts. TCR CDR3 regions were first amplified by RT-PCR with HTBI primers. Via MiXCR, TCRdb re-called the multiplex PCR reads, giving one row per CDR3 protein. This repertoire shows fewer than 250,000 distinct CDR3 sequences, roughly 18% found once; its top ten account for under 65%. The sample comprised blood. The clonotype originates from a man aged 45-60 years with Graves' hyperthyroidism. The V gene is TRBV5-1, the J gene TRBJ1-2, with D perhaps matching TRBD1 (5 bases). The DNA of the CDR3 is TGCGCCAGCAGCTTGGTCGGGGGACGGACCTATGGCTACACCTTC. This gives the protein CASSLVGGRTYGYTF.